This record covers a single TCR beta chain. The antigen is not known. This entry comes from a study of shared clonotypes between healthy human individuals. The CDR3 loop spans 14 amino acids. Germline lookup yields CDR1 SGHTA and CDR2 FQGNSA. Trimming left V 4 bases short and J 5 bases short, with 15 bases between. Deep level was the assay's run setting. Clones were read by immunoSEQ multiplex PCR, and TCRdb kept only the in-frame ones, dropping some. The table shows roughly 2.5 million clones, with 90% to 95% occurring only once. Study-level points and caveats: Clonotypes which were not shared had lower generation probabilities than clonotypes that all four donors shared.

The chain recombines TRBV7-2 with TRBJ2-7, with D perhaps TRBD2 (6 bases). The sequenced sample was naive CD4+ T cells sorted from blood. As for subset: CD45RA+ positively selected. This sequence was found in a man aged 18-30 years in good health. CDR3 amino acids: CASSSGLPRNEQYF. The CDR3 nucleotides are TGTGCCAGCAGCTCGGGACTTCCTAGAAACGAGCAGTACTTC. The full variable domain, completed using reference TRBV7-2 and TRBJ2-7, is GAGVSQSPSNKVTEKGKDVELRCDPISGHTALYWYRQSLGQGLEFLIYFQGNSAPDKSGLPSDRFSAERTGGSVSTLTIQRTQQEDSAVYLCASSSGLPRNEQYFGPGTRLTVT.